Following are 23 T cell receptor beta chains from one sample sequenced in a study of T cell changes during pregnancy in multiple sclerosis. The repertoire was sequenced with immunoSEQ multiplex PCR; TCRdb's copy has only in-frame clones and lacks some. The data show about 72,000 clones, with about nine tenths seen just once and around 0.75% held by the top ten. The sequencing here drew on peripheral blood, taken in the third trimester of pregnancy. These receptors were obtained from a female donor in good health, enrolled as a control in a pregnancy study.

This clone appeared a single time. The chain combines TRBV27 with TRBJ1-6; D not resolved. The CDR3 runs 13 residues. Germline CDR1 reads MNHEY; CDR2 reads SMNVEV (reference sequence). V was cut by 6 bases and J by 6 bases, with 9 bases left in between. CDR3 sequence reads: CASRSGSNSPLHF. CDR3 sequence (DNA): TGTGCCAGCAGGTCGGGGAGTAATTCACCCCTCCACTTT.

CDR3 amino acids: CASSGAGTDTQYF. The CDR3 nucleotides are TGTGCCAGCAGTGGGGCCGGCACAGATACGCAGTATTTT. The chain recombines TRBV28 with TRBJ2-3; D might be TRBD1 (5 bases). The CDR3 length is 13 residues. V lost 5 bases to trimming and J lost 1 base, with 7 bases between them. Germline V gene lookup returns CDR1 MDHEN and CDR2 SYDVKM. The variable domain in full, completed from reference TRBV28 and TRBJ2-3, reads DVKVTQSSRYLVKRTGEKVFLECVQDMDHENMFWYRQDPGLGLRLIYFSYDVKMKEKGDIPEGYSVSREKKERFSLILESASTNQTSMYLCASSGAGTDTQYFGPGTRLTVL.

This clone turned up a few times. The V and J genes are TRBV19 and TRBJ2-2, with D tentatively TRBD2 (5 bases). Germline V gene lookup returns CDR1 LNHDA and CDR2 SQIVND (reference sequence). This CDR3 region has 15 residues. Trimming cost V 5 bases and J 6 bases, with 16 bases left between them. In nucleotides, the CDR3 is TGTGCCAGTAGTTCCCCGAGGGCCCCACCCGGGGAGCTGTTTTTT. Translating gives CASSSPRAPPGELFF.

The chain joins TRBV12-5 to TRBJ2-1; 12 nucleotides match TRBD1. V gave up 7 bases and J gave up 8 bases; unmatched junction bases: 12. The CDR3 runs to 16 residues. From germline, CDR1 is LGHNT and CDR2 FRNRAP. For the CDR3, the DNA is TGTGCTAGTGTCTTGAGAGGGACAGGGGGCTCTGATGAGCAGTTCTTC. It translates to CASVLRGTGGSDEQFF.

The CDR3 nucleotides are TGTGCCAGTGGGGGTATAGGGACTAGCGAGAAATACGAGCAGTACTTC. This gives the protein CASGGIGTSEKYEQYF. V gene TRBV19 combines with J gene TRBJ2-7; TRBD2 matches 10 bases. CDR1 LNHDA and CDR2 SQIVND come from the germline V gene (reference sequence). The CDR3 extends over 16 amino acids. V was pared by 8 bases and J by 4 bases, with 14 bases of the junction left unmatched.

V is TRBV9 and J is TRBJ2-3; 9 positions agree with TRBD2. CDR1 is SGDLS, CDR2 YYNGEE, per germline. The CDR3 contains 15 residues. The V segment lost 2 bases and the J segment 5 bases; nucleotides outside the gene matches: 6. The CDR3 spells CASSVVRGGLDTQYF. For the CDR3, the DNA is TGTGCCAGCAGCGTCGTGCGGGGGGGTCTAGATACGCAGTATTTT.

The chain links TRBV28 to TRBJ1-3; a possible D gene is TRBD1 (5 bases). V was cut by 3 bases and J by 4 bases, with 10 bases left in between. This CDR3 is 14 amino acids long. Germline values: CDR1 MDHEN, CDR2 SYDVKM. The CDR3 nucleotides read TGTGCCAGCAGTTTCGGGGCGGGAGGAAACACCATATATTTT. This sequence encodes CASSFGAGGNTIYF.

The chain has TRBV11-2 and TRBJ1-6; no reliable D call. Germline V gene lookup returns CDR1 SGHAT and CDR2 FQNNGV. The CDR3 length is 15 residues. Trimming took 3 bases from V and 3 from J, leaving 9 bases between them. The CDR3 region is CASSFEVGYNSPLHF. As DNA, the CDR3 is TGTGCCAGCAGCTTCGAGGTGGGCTATAATTCACCCCTCCACTTT.

The gene calls are TRBV7-9 and TRBJ1-4; 10 nucleotides match TRBD1. J lost 5 bases, V lost 4 bases, and 10 bases had no gene match. Germline CDR1 reads SEHNR; CDR2 reads FQNEAQ (reference sequence). The CDR3 is 17 residues long. CDR3 bases: TGTGCCAGCAGCTCCCGTGCCGGACAGGGGGGGAATGAAAAACTGTTTTTT. It specifies CASSSRAGQGGNEKLFF.

Only a few counts were recorded for this clone. This rearrangement joins TRBV15 to TRBJ1-1; 8 nucleotides line up with TRBD1. The ends lost 1 base at V and 4 bases at J; junction bases unmatched: 8. The CDR3 has 16 residues. CDR1 and CDR2 from the germline V gene are LNHNV and YYDKDF (reference sequence). The CDR3 sequence is CATSRGILDRATEAFF. CDR3 sequence (DNA): TGTGCCACCAGCAGAGGAATCCTGGACAGGGCCACTGAAGCTTTCTTT.

This clone was seen once. The chain joins TRBV11-2 to TRBJ2-2; a possible D gene is TRBD1 (5 bases). This CDR3 region has 12 residues. CDR1 and CDR2 (germline): SGHAT, FQNNGV. Trimming removed 4 bases from V and 13 bases from J, with 13 bases in between. The CDR3 coding sequence is TGTGCCAGCAGCTCTATTCTTCAGGGGCTGTTTTTT. Translation: CASSSILQGLFF.

The V call is TRBV5-1, the J call TRBJ1-1, with D perhaps TRBD1 (5 bases). CDR1 SGHRS and CDR2 YFSETQ come from the germline V gene. Trimming pared 4 bases from V and 0 bases from J, leaving 7 bases between. The CDR3 consists of 13 residues. In DNA, the CDR3 is TGCGCCAGCAGCCCACAGGTGAACACTGAAGCTTTCTTT. Its translation: CASSPQVNTEAFF.

This rearrangement joins TRBV19 to TRBJ1-2, with no clear D. This CDR3 is built from 13 residues. Trimming removed 3 bases at V and 1 base at J, with 6 bases between. Germline-derived CDR1 and CDR2 are LNHDA and SQIVND (reference sequence). The CDR3 loop reads CASSIERNYGYTF. The CDR3 bases are TGTGCCAGTAGTATCGAGCGTAACTATGGCTACACCTTC.

The chain links TRBV5-1 to TRBJ2-7; perhaps TRBD2 as D (6 bases). V was trimmed by 9 bases and J by 6 bases, leaving 16 bases between them. Germline V gives CDR1 SGHRS, CDR2 YFSETQ. The CDR3 runs 12 residues. The DNA of the CDR3 is TGCGCCACCCATTTGGGGGGAGGCGAGCAGTACTTC. Translation gives CATHLGGGEQYF.

V gene TRBV6-5 combines with J gene TRBJ1-2, with TRBD1 matching over 9 bases. Germline lookup yields CDR1 MNHEY and CDR2 SVGAGI. The CDR3 covers 12 residues. V lost 7 bases, J lost 10 bases, and 7 bases stayed unmatched. The CDR3 region is CASTRTGADYTF. The CDR3, as DNA: TGTGCCAGCACCCGGACAGGGGCAGACTACACCTTC.

The chain combines TRBV27 with TRBJ2-5; 8 bases are a match to TRBD2. V trimming: 6 bases; J trimming: 4 bases; junction bases outside the gene matches: 10. The CDR3 spans 15 residues. Germline CDR1 and CDR2: MNHEY and SMNVEV (reference sequence). For the CDR3, the DNA is TGTGCCAGCAGCCACGGGACTAGAGGGGGAGAGACCCAGTACTTC. This encodes CASSHGTRGGETQYF.

This clone was seen just once. CDR3 in DNA: TGTGCCAGCACTTGGACAGGGGGCCGAAGTTCACCCCTCCACTTT. Its translation is CASTWTGGRSSPLHF. The V call is TRBV11-2, the J call TRBJ1-6; 11 bases fit TRBD1. Germline CDR1 and CDR2: SGHAT and FQNNGV. After removal of 7 bases from V and 9 bases from J, the junction contained 8 bases not matched to a gene. The CDR3 sequence is 15 residues long.

The chain employs TRBV28 and TRBJ2-7; 8 positions match TRBD2. CDR3 length: 14 residues. Germline assignment: CDR1 MDHEN and CDR2 SYDVKM. Germline trimming cut 2 bases from V and 2 bases from J; bases unmatched to any gene: 2. The DNA for the CDR3 is TGTGCCAGCAGTTTAACCGGGAGGGCCTACGAGCAGTACTTC. It specifies CASSLTGRAYEQYF.

This sequence joins TRBV13 and TRBJ2-7, with D perhaps matching TRBD2 (5 bases). The CDR3 loop spans 14 amino acids. Trimming removed 0 bases from V and 3 bases from J, with 9 bases in between. From germline, CDR1 is PRHDT and CDR2 FYEKMQ (reference sequence). The DNA for the CDR3 is TGTGCCAGCAGCTTAGGCACGGCGGGCTACGAGCAGTACTTC. This sequence encodes CASSLGTAGYEQYF.

Of note for this clone: The identical CDR3 is also encoded by other nucleotide sequences in the sample. This chain links TRBV7-6 with TRBJ1-1; weak D call: TRBD1 (6 bases). Germline values: CDR1 SGHVS, CDR2 FNYEAQ. This CDR3 comprises 14 residues. Trimming shortened V by 4 bases and J by 1 base, and 10 bases separated the two germline ends. The CDR3 DNA reads TGTGCCAGCAGCTCAGGACAGACGAACACTGAAGCTTTCTTT. Its protein product is CASSSGQTNTEAFF.

The chain joins TRBV21-1 to TRBJ1-6; the DNA was not compared with TRBD1, the D call given in the table. TRBV21-1 is a known pseudogene. CDR3 length equals 14 residues. The CDR3 here is CASPTGQGGSPLHF. CDR3 in DNA: TGTGCCAGCCCCACGGGACAGGGAGGTTCACCCCTCCACTTT.

The chain uses TRBV18 and TRBJ2-3; possibly TRBD2 for D (6 bases). The V gene's germline CDR1 is KGHSH and CDR2 LQKENI. This CDR3 has 15 amino acids. The V and J ends lost 3 bases and 2 bases respectively, with 12 bases between them. The CDR3 spells CASSPLAAITDTQYF. DNA of the CDR3: TGTGCCAGCTCACCTTTAGCGGCAATCACAGATACGCAGTATTTT. Full variable domain (outside the CDR3, taken from reference TRBV18 and TRBJ2-3): NAGVMQNPRHLVRRRGQEARLRCSPMKGHSHVYWYRQLPEEGLKFMVYLQKENIIDESGMPKERFSAEFPKEGPSILRIQQVVRGDSAAYFCASSPLAAITDTQYFGPGTRLTVL.

The chain uses TRBV11-2 and TRBJ2-7; 8 nucleotides align to TRBD1. The V gene end was trimmed by 6 bases and the J gene end by 5 bases; junction bases not matched to a gene: 15. CDR3 length: 16 amino acids. Per germline, CDR1 SGHAT and CDR2 FQNNGV. The CDR3 DNA is TGTGCCAGCAGTCGGGACAGGCCGCCCCCTCTGGACGAGCAGTACTTC. Translating gives CASSRDRPPPLDEQYF.